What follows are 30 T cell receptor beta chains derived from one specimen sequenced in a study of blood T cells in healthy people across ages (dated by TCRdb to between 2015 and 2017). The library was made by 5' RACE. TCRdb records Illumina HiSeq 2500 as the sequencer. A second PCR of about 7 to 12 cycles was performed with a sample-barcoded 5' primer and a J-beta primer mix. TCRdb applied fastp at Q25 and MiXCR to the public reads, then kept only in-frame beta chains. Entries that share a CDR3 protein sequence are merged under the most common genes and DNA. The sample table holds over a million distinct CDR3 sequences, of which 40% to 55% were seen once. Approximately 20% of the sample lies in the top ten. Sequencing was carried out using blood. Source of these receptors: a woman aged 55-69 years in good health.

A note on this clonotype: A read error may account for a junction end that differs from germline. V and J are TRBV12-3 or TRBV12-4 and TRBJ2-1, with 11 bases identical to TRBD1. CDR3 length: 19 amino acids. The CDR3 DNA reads TGTGCCAGCAGTTTATGGACAGGGGGCGTGACTAGCGGCTACAGTGAGCAGTTCTTC. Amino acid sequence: CASSLWTGGVTSGYSEQFF.

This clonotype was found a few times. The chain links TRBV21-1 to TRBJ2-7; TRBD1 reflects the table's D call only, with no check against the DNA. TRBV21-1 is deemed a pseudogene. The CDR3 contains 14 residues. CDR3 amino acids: CASNRGPWGSEQYF. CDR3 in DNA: TGTGCCAGCAATCGTGGGCCGTGGGGGTCCGAGCAGTACTTC.

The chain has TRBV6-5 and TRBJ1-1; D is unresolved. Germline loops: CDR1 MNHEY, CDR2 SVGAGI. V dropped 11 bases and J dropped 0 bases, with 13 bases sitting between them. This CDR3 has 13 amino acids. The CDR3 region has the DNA TGTGCCGTGCACAGCGGCATGAACACTGAAGCTTTCTTT. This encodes CAVHSGMNTEAFF.

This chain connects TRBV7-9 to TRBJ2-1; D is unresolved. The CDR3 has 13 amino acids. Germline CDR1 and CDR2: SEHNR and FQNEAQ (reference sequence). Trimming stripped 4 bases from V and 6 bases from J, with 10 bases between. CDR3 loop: CASSYAALNEQFF. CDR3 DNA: TGTGCCAGCAGCTACGCCGCTCTCAATGAGCAGTTCTTC.

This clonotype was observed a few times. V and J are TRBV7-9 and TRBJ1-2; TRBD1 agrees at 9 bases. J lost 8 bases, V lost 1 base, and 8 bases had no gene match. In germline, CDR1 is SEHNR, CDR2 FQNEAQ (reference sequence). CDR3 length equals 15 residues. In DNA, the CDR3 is TGTGCCAGCAGCTTAGATGTACAGGGGGCACACGGCTACACCTTC. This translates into CASSLDVQGAHGYTF.

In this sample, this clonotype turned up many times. CDR3 region: CASEPTHFRTGRHSGANVLTF. In nucleotides, the CDR3 is TGTGCCAGCGAGCCCACACACTTCCGGACAGGGCGCCACTCTGGGGCCAACGTCCTGACTTTC. V usage is TRBV14 and J usage is TRBJ2-6, with 8 bases identical to TRBD1. Trimming took 8 bases from V and 0 from J; bases not matched to a gene: 21. This CDR3 comprises 21 residues. Germline V gene sequence: CDR1 SGHDN, CDR2 FVKESK.

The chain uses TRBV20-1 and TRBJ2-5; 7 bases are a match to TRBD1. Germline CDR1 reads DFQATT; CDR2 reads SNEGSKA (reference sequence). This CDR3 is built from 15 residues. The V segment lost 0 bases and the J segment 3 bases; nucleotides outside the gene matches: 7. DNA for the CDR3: TGCAGTGCTAGAGATCTCGACAGGGATGAAGAGACCCAGTACTTC. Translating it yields CSARDLDRDEETQYF.

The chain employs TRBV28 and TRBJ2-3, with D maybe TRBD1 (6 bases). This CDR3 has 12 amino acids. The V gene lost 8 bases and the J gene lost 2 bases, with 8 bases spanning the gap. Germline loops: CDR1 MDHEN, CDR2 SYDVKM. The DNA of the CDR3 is TGTGCCAGCGGACAGTACACAGATACGCAGTATTTT. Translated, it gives CASGQYTDTQYF. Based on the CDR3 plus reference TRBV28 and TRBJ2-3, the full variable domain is DVKVTQSSRYLVKRTGEKVFLECVQDMDHENMFWYRQDPGLGLRLIYFSYDVKMKEKGDIPEGYSVSREKKERFSLILESASTNQTSMYLCASGQYTDTQYFGPGTRLTVL.

The CDR3 protein is CASSWNGPYEQYF. The CDR3 region has the DNA TGTGCCAGCAGTTGGAACGGACCCTACGAGCAGTACTTC. The chain combines TRBV12-3 or TRBV12-4 with TRBJ2-5; D unclear. Gene TRBJ2-7 matches the end of the DNA better, so the J call may be wrong. The length of the CDR3 is 13 residues.

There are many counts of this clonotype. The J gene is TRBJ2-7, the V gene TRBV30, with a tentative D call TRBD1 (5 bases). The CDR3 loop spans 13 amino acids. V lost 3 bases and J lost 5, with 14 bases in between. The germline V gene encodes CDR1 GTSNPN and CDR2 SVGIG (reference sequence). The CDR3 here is CAWRQVPWDEQYF. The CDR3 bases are TGTGCCTGGAGACAGGTACCATGGGACGAGCAGTACTTC.

The DNA for the CDR3 is TGCGCCAGCAGGCCGGGGCCGGGGGAGTACGAGCAGTTCTTC. This codes for CASRPGPGEYEQFF. The chain carries TRBV5-1 and TRBJ2-1; TRBD2 might be the D (6 bases). CDR3 size: 14 residues. Deletions cut 5 bases from V and 10 bases from J, with 19 bases between. The germline V gene encodes CDR1 SGHRS and CDR2 YFSETQ.

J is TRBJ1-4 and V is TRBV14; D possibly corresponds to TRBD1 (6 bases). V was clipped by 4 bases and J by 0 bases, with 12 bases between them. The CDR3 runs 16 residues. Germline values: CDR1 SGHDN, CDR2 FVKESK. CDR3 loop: CASSPSRQATNEKLFF. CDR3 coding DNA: TGTGCCAGCAGCCCCTCTCGACAGGCAACTAATGAAAAACTGTTTTTT.

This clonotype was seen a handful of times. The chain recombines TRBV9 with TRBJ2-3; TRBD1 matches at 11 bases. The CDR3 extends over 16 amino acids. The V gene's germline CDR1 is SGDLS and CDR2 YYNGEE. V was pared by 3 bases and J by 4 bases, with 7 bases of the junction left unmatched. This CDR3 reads CASSATGQGVADTQYF. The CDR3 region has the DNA TGTGCCAGCAGCGCAACGGGACAGGGGGTCGCAGATACGCAGTATTTT.

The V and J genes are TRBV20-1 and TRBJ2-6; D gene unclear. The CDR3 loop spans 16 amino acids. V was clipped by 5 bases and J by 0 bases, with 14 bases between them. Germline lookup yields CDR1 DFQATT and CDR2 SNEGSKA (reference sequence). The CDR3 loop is CSALPQLFSGANVLTF. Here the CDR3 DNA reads TGCAGTGCTCTACCTCAACTTTTCTCTGGGGCCAACGTCCTGACTTTC.

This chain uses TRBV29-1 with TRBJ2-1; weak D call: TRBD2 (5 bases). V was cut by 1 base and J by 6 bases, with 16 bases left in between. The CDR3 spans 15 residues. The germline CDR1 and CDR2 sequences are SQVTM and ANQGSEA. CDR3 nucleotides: TGCAGCGTTGAAGGGGAACGGGAACGGCTCAATGAGCAGTTCTTC. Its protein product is CSVEGERERLNEQFF.

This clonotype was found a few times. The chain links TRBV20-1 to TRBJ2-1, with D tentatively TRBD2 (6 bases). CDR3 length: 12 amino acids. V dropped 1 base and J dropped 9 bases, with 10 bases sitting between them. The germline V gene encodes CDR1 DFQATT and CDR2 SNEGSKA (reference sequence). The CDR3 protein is CSARGGVSEQFF. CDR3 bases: TGCAGTGCTAGAGGCGGGGTGAGTGAGCAGTTCTTC.

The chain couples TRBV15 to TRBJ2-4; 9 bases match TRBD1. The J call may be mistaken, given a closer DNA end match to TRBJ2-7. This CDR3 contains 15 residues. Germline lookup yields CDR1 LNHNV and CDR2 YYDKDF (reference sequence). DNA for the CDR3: TGTGCCACCAGCAGAGATCCGGGACAGGGATACGAGCAGTACTTC. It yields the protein CATSRDPGQGYEQYF.

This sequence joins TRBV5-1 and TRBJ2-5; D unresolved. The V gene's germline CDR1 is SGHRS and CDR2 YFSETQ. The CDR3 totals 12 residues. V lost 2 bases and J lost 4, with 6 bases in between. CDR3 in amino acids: CASSFDPETQYF. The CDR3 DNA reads TGCGCCAGCAGCTTCGACCCAGAGACCCAGTACTTC.

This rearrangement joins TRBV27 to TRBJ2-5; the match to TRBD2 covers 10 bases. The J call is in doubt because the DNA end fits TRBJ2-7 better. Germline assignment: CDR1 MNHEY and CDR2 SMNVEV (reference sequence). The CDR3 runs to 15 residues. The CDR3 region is CASSLKLAGLYEQYF. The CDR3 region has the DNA TGTGCCAGCAGTTTAAAACTAGCGGGATTGTACGAGCAGTACTTC.

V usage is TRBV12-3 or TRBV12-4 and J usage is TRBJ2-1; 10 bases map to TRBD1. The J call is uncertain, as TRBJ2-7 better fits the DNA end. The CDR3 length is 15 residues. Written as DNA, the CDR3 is TGTGCCAGCACCAGGACAGGGGGTGGTTACAATGAGCAGTACTTC. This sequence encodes CASTRTGGGYNEQYF.

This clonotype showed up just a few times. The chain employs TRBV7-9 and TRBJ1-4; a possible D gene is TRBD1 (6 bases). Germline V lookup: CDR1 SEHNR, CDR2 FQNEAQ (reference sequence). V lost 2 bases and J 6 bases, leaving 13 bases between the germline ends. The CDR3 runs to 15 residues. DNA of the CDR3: TGTGCCAGCAGCTTATCTGGGGGCGCAGATGAAAAACTGTTTTTT. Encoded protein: CASSLSGGADEKLFF.

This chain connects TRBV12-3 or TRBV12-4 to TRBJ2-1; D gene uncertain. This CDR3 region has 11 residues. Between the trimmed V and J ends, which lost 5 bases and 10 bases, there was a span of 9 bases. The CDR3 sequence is CASSPLGEQFF. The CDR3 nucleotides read TGTGCCAGCAGTCCTCTGGGGGAGCAGTTCTTC.

The CDR3 DNA reads TGTGCCAGCAGTGTTGGTCAGCCCCAGCATTTT. Amino acids: CASSVGQPQHF. The chain recombines TRBV2 with TRBJ1-5; D is uncertain. V dropped 4 bases and J dropped 6 bases, with 4 bases sitting between them. The CDR3 runs to 11 residues. Germline loops: CDR1 SNHLY, CDR2 FYNNEI.

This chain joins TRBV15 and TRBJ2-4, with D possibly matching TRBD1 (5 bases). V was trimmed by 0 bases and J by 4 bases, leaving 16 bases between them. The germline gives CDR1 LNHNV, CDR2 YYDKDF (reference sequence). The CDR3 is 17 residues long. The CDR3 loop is CATSRELRQNQKNIQYF. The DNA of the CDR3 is TGTGCCACCAGCAGAGAATTGAGACAGAATCAGAAAAACATTCAGTACTTC. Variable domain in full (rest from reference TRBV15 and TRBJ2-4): DAMVIQNPRYQVTQFGKPVTLSCSQTLNHNVMYWYQQKSSQAPKLLFHYYDKDFNNEADTPDNFQSRRPNTSFCFLDIRSPGLGDTAMYLCATSRELRQNQKNIQYFGAGTRLSVL.

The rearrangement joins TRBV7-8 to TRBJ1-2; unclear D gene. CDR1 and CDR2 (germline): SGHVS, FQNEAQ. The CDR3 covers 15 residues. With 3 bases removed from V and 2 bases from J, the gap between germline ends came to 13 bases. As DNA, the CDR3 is TGTGCCAGCAGCTTTTACGGGGAAATAAACTATGGCTACACCTTC. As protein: CASSFYGEINYGYTF.

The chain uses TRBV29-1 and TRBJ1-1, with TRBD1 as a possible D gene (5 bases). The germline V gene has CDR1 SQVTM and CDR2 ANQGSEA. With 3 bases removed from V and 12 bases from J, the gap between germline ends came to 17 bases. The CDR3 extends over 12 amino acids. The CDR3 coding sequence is TGCAGCGTTGAGGGGGAGGCCCAAGGTACTTTCTTT. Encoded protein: CSVEGEAQGTFF.

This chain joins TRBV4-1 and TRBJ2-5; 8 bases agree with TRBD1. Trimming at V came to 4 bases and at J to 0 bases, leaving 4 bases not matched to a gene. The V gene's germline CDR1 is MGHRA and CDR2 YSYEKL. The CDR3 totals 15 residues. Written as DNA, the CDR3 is TGCGCCAGCAGCCTCGGACAGGGTAACCAAGAGACCCAGTACTTC. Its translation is CASSLGQGNQETQYF.

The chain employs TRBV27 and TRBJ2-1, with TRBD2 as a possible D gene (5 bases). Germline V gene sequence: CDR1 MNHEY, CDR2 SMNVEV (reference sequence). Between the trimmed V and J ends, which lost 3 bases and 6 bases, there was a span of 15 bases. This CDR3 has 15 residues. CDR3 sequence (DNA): TGTGCCAGCAGTTTTCCCGGACTGAATATCAATGAGCAGTTCTTC. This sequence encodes CASSFPGLNINEQFF.

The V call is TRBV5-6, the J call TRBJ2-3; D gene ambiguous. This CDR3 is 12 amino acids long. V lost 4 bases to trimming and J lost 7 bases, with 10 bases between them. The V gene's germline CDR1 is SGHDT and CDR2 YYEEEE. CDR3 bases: TGTGCCAGCAGCCAAGAGTCCCATACGCAGTATTTT. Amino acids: CASSQESHTQYF.

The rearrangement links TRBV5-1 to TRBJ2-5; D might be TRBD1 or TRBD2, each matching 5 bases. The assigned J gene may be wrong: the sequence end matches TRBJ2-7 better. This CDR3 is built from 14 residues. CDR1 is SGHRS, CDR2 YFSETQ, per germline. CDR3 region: CASSLEWGLDEQYF. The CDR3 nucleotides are TGCGCCAGCAGCTTGGAATGGGGGTTAGACGAGCAGTACTTC.